A single sample is the source of the 27 T cell receptor beta chains below, sequenced in a study of T cell responses to AZD1222 COVID-19 vaccine. Sequencing was performed with immunoSEQ multiplex PCR; in TCRdb, only in-frame clones are kept and a portion is missing. The top ten hold 20% of the sample, which has 40,000 to 60,000 clones, approximately 80% seen once. This sample comprised peripheral blood, obtained on day 0 of MenACWY control vaccination. Source of these receptors: an adult in good health.

This clone appeared a few times. V gene TRBV4-1 combines with J gene TRBJ1-3; D is unclear. The CDR3 sequence is 12 residues long. Trimming cost V 8 bases and J 1 base, with 6 bases left between them. Looked up from germline, CDR1 is MGHRA and CDR2 is YSYEKL. The CDR3 nucleotides read TGCGCCAGCTCCCAGTCTGGAAACACCATATATTTT. It translates to CASSQSGNTIYF.

In this sample, this clone turned up a few times. The chain combines TRBV6-1 with TRBJ2-6; unclear D gene. This CDR3 region has 16 residues. The V gene's germline CDR1 is MNHNS and CDR2 SASEGT. Trimming pared 4 bases from V and 4 bases from J, leaving 14 bases between. This chain's CDR3 is CASSGSPRSGANVLTF. Here the CDR3 DNA reads TGTGCCAGCAGTGGGTCCCCCCGGTCCGGGGCCAACGTCCTGACTTTC.

This clone is a singleton in its sample. The CDR3 spells CSVLPGPGNEQFF. CDR3 nucleotides: TGCAGCGTTTTACCAGGACCAGGCAATGAGCAGTTCTTC. The V gene is TRBV29-1, the J gene TRBJ2-1, with no clear D. Trimming cost V 5 bases and J 6 bases, with 14 bases left between them. The CDR3 runs to 13 residues. Germline lookup yields CDR1 SQVTM and CDR2 ANQGSEA.

The gene calls are TRBV4-1 and TRBJ1-5; D is undetermined. Trimming took 2 bases from V and 0 from J, leaving 11 bases between them. The CDR3 is 16 residues long. The germline V gene has CDR1 MGHRA and CDR2 YSYEKL. CDR3 DNA: TGCGCCAGCAGCCAACAAGGACGGTATAGCAATCAGCCCCAGCATTTT. Translation gives CASSQQGRYSNQPQHF.

This clone was seen only once. This chain connects TRBV5-5 to TRBJ1-5; D perhaps matches TRBD1 (5 bases). Trimming cost V 3 bases and J 4 bases, with 20 bases left between them. Germline V gene lookup returns CDR1 SGHKS and CDR2 YYEKEE (reference sequence). This CDR3 is built from 17 residues. The CDR3 nucleotides read TGTGCCAGCAGCTCGGGACTGCCGGGCGGAGTTAATCAGCCCCAGCATTTT. This gives the protein CASSSGLPGGVNQPQHF.

The gene calls are TRBV29-1 and TRBJ1-1, with 7 bases identical to TRBD1. Germline-derived CDR1 and CDR2 are SQVTM and ANQGSEA. J gave up 0 bases and V 4 bases, and 5 bases lay outside the gene matches. There are 14 residues in the CDR3. Written as DNA, the CDR3 is TGCAGCGTTGGACAGGGCCTCATGAACACTGAAGCTTTCTTT. It codes for CSVGQGLMNTEAFF. The complete variable domain, with remaining parts taken from reference TRBV29-1 and TRBJ1-1, reads SAVISQKPSRDICQRGTSLTIQCQVDSQVTMMFWYRQQPGQSLTLIATANQGSEATYESGFVIDKFPISRPNLTFSTLTVSNMSPEDSSIYLCSVGQGLMNTEAFFGQGTRLTVV.

This chain connects TRBV6-6 to TRBJ2-1, with D possibly called TRBD1 or TRBD2 (5 bases each). CDR1 is MNHNY, CDR2 SVGAGI, per germline (reference sequence). Trimming removed 0 bases from V and 10 bases from J, with 13 bases in between. The length of the CDR3 is 14 residues. The CDR3 spells CASSYSAEGREQFF. The CDR3 DNA reads as TGTGCCAGCAGTTACTCGGCAGAGGGGAGAGAGCAGTTCTTC.

The rearrangement uses TRBV6-1 and TRBJ1-1; D is unresolved. The CDR3 extends over 13 amino acids. Germline V gene lookup returns CDR1 MNHNS and CDR2 SASEGT. With 3 bases removed from V and 0 bases from J, the gap between germline ends came to 5 bases. CDR3 in DNA: TGTGCCAGCAGTGATCGGATGAACACTGAAGCTTTCTTT. Protein: CASSDRMNTEAFF.

This clone was seen a few times. The rearrangement joins TRBV6-5 to TRBJ1-1; D is undetermined. This CDR3 contains 11 residues. The V gene lost 7 bases and the J gene lost 1 base, with 4 bases spanning the gap. Germline loops: CDR1 MNHEY, CDR2 SVGAGI. The CDR3 region has the DNA TGTGCCAGCACAAGGAACACTGAAGCTTTCTTT. Protein sequence: CASTRNTEAFF.

The chain's CDR3 is CASIGLGDTIYF. The CDR3 DNA reads TGTGCCAGTATCGGCCTGGGGGACACCATATATTTT. This chain joins TRBV7-3 and TRBJ1-3, with D tentatively TRBD1 (5 bases). The germline CDR1 and CDR2 sequences are SGHTA and FQGTGA. The CDR3 spans 12 residues. V lost 9 bases and J 8 bases, leaving 14 bases between the germline ends.

This chain joins TRBV19 and TRBJ2-1; TRBD1 matches 7 bases. Germline CDR1 reads LNHDA; CDR2 reads SQIVND (reference sequence). V was clipped by 6 bases and J by 7 bases; unmatched bases: 12. The CDR3 has 15 residues. Here the CDR3 DNA reads TGTGCCAGTAGCGCCGGCCTAGGGACAGCAAATGAGCAGTTCTTC. The encoded protein is CASSAGLGTANEQFF.

The chain has TRBV5-5 and TRBJ1-4, with D possibly matching TRBD1 (5 bases). The CDR3 runs to 15 residues. Germline V lookup: CDR1 SGHKS, CDR2 YYEKEE (reference sequence). V was pared by 4 bases and J by 0 bases, with 10 bases between. This CDR3 is CASSLLGATNEKLFF. CDR3 DNA: TGTGCCAGCAGCCTCCTGGGGGCAACTAATGAAAAACTGTTTTTT.

The count of this clone is one. V is TRBV10-2 and J is TRBJ2-2; 9 bases map to TRBD2. CDR1 is WSHSY and CDR2 is SAAADI in the germline V gene. The V segment lost 2 bases and the J segment 4 bases; nucleotides outside the gene matches: 5. This CDR3 has 16 residues. The CDR3 protein is CASSEQRLAVTGELFF. CDR3 coding DNA: TGCGCCAGCAGTGAGCAAAGACTAGCGGTCACCGGGGAGCTGTTTTTT.

The V call is TRBV15, the J call TRBJ1-4, with D hard to call. Germline assignment: CDR1 LNHNV and CDR2 YYDKDF (reference sequence). V lost 0 bases, J lost 6 bases, and 5 bases lay in between. CDR3 size: 13 residues. The CDR3 sequence: CATSREGDEKLFF. In DNA, the CDR3 is TGTGCCACCAGCAGAGAGGGAGATGAAAAACTGTTTTTT.

This rearrangement joins TRBV6-5 to TRBJ2-5; TRBD2 is a possible D gene (6 bases). The length of the CDR3 is 14 residues. CDR1 and CDR2 (germline): MNHEY, SVGAGI. V lost 4 bases and J 1 base, leaving 10 bases between the germline ends. CDR3 amino acids: CASSSGAAQETQYF. Written as DNA, the CDR3 is TGTGCCAGCAGTTCGGGAGCGGCCCAAGAGACCCAGTACTTC.

This clone was seen a handful of times. The gene calls are TRBV7-8 and TRBJ1-5, with TRBD1 identical over 7 bases. The CDR3 has 13 residues. The V and J ends lost 6 bases and 5 bases, in that order; junction bases with no gene match: 4. Germline CDR1 reads SGHVS; CDR2 reads FQNEAQ. CDR3 protein: CASSLTGDQPQHF. The DNA for the CDR3 is TGTGCCAGCAGTCTCACAGGGGATCAGCCCCAGCATTTT.

V is TRBV7-9 and J is TRBJ2-1, with TRBD1 identical over 8 bases. J lost 7 bases, V lost 6 bases, and 11 bases had no gene match. The CDR3 totals 15 residues. Germline V gives CDR1 SEHNR, CDR2 FQNEAQ (reference sequence). CDR3 bases: TGTGCCAGCAGTCCCATCGGGACAGGACAAAATGAGCAGTTCTTC. Translating gives CASSPIGTGQNEQFF.

The CDR3 nucleotides read TGTGCCAGCAGCCCCTGGACAAGGCCGAACACTGAAGCTTTCTTT. The encoded protein is CASSPWTRPNTEAFF. This chain uses TRBV3-1 (or the pseudogene TRBV3-2) with TRBJ1-1, with D perhaps matching TRBD1 (5 bases). The germline CDR1 and CDR2 sequences are LGHDT and YNNKEL (reference sequence). This CDR3 is built from 15 residues. The V and J ends lost 4 bases and 1 base respectively, with 13 bases between them.

The rearrangement links TRBV7-9 to TRBJ1-4, with no clear D. The germline CDR1 and CDR2 sequences are SEHNR and FQNEAQ (reference sequence). With 3 bases removed from V and 1 base from J, the gap between germline ends came to 6 bases. This CDR3 spans 14 amino acids. The CDR3 is CASSLGVTNEKLFF. As DNA, the CDR3 is TGTGCCAGCAGCTTGGGTGTAACTAATGAAAAACTGTTTTTT.

V usage is TRBV7-8 and J usage is TRBJ2-5; 10 bases agree with TRBD1. Germline values: CDR1 SGHVS, CDR2 FQNEAQ. The CDR3 sequence is 14 residues long. The J segment lost 4 bases and the V segment lost 5 bases, leaving 4 bases of the junction unmatched. The CDR3 sequence is CASSPRDRGETQYF. DNA of the CDR3: TGTGCCAGCAGCCCCCGGGACAGGGGAGAGACCCAGTACTTC.

The V gene is TRBV30, the J gene TRBJ1-5; possible D gene TRBD1, 5 bases. The CDR3 contains 15 residues. The germline V and J ends were trimmed by 2 bases and 2 bases, with 13 bases remaining between them. The V gene's germline CDR1 is GTSNPN and CDR2 SVGIG (reference sequence). CDR3: CAWSRGFQGNQPQHF. In nucleotides, the CDR3 is TGTGCCTGGAGTCGGGGGTTTCAGGGCAATCAGCCCCAGCATTTT.

This sequence joins TRBV7-8 and TRBJ1-6; D is ambiguous. Trimming shortened V by 6 bases and J by 0 bases, and 9 bases separated the two germline ends. Per the germline V gene, CDR1 is SGHVS and CDR2 is FQNEAQ. This CDR3 is 15 amino acids long. CDR3 DNA: TGTGCCAGCAGGACCGCTAACTCCTATAATTCACCCCTCCACTTT. Translation gives CASRTANSYNSPLHF.

The rearrangement joins TRBV6-2 or TRBV6-3 to TRBJ1-2, with 7 positions matching TRBD1. This CDR3 comprises 16 residues. V was pared by 4 bases and J by 2 bases, with 10 bases of the junction left unmatched. Germline CDR1 is MNHEY and CDR2 is SVGEGT. The CDR3 spells CASSFLIGTENYGYTF. The CDR3 DNA reads as TGTGCCAGCAGTTTTCTCATAGGGACAGAAAACTATGGCTACACCTTC.

V is TRBV3-1 (or the pseudogene TRBV3-2) and J is TRBJ2-5, with D possibly TRBD1 on 6 matching bases. The CDR3 totals 14 residues. Germline V CDR1 and CDR2: LGHDT, YNNKEL (reference sequence). V was pared by 4 bases and J by 4 bases, with 13 bases between. The CDR3 DNA reads TGTGCCAGCAGCCCCAGAAGGGGGAGAGAGACCCAGTACTTC. It encodes CASSPRRGRETQYF.

This sequence joins TRBV2 and TRBJ1-5; D is ambiguous. The CDR3 spans 14 residues. Trimming shortened V by 6 bases and J by 2 bases, and 11 bases separated the two germline ends. Germline loops: CDR1 SNHLY, CDR2 FYNNEI. CDR3 protein: CASSSVRGNQPQHF. The CDR3 nucleotides read TGTGCCAGCAGCTCAGTCAGAGGCAATCAGCCCCAGCATTTT.

The V and J genes are TRBV30 and TRBJ1-2; D gene unclear. This CDR3 spans 13 amino acids. Germline loops: CDR1 GTSNPN, CDR2 SVGIG (reference sequence). V was cut by 2 bases and J by 3 bases, with 10 bases left in between. This chain's CDR3 is CAWSIDPYYGYTF. CDR3 nucleotide sequence: TGTGCCTGGAGTATCGACCCGTACTATGGCTACACCTTC.

The chain carries TRBV5-1 and TRBJ2-7; D is perhaps TRBD1 or TRBD2 (5 bases each). This CDR3 has 16 residues. Between the trimmed V and J ends, which lost 4 bases and 1 base, there was a span of 18 bases. CDR1 is SGHRS and CDR2 is YFSETQ in the germline V gene. The CDR3 reads CASSLGTGTGSYEQYV. The CDR3 DNA follows: TGCGCCAGCAGCCTAGGGACGGGAACCGGATCCTACGAGCAGTACGTC.